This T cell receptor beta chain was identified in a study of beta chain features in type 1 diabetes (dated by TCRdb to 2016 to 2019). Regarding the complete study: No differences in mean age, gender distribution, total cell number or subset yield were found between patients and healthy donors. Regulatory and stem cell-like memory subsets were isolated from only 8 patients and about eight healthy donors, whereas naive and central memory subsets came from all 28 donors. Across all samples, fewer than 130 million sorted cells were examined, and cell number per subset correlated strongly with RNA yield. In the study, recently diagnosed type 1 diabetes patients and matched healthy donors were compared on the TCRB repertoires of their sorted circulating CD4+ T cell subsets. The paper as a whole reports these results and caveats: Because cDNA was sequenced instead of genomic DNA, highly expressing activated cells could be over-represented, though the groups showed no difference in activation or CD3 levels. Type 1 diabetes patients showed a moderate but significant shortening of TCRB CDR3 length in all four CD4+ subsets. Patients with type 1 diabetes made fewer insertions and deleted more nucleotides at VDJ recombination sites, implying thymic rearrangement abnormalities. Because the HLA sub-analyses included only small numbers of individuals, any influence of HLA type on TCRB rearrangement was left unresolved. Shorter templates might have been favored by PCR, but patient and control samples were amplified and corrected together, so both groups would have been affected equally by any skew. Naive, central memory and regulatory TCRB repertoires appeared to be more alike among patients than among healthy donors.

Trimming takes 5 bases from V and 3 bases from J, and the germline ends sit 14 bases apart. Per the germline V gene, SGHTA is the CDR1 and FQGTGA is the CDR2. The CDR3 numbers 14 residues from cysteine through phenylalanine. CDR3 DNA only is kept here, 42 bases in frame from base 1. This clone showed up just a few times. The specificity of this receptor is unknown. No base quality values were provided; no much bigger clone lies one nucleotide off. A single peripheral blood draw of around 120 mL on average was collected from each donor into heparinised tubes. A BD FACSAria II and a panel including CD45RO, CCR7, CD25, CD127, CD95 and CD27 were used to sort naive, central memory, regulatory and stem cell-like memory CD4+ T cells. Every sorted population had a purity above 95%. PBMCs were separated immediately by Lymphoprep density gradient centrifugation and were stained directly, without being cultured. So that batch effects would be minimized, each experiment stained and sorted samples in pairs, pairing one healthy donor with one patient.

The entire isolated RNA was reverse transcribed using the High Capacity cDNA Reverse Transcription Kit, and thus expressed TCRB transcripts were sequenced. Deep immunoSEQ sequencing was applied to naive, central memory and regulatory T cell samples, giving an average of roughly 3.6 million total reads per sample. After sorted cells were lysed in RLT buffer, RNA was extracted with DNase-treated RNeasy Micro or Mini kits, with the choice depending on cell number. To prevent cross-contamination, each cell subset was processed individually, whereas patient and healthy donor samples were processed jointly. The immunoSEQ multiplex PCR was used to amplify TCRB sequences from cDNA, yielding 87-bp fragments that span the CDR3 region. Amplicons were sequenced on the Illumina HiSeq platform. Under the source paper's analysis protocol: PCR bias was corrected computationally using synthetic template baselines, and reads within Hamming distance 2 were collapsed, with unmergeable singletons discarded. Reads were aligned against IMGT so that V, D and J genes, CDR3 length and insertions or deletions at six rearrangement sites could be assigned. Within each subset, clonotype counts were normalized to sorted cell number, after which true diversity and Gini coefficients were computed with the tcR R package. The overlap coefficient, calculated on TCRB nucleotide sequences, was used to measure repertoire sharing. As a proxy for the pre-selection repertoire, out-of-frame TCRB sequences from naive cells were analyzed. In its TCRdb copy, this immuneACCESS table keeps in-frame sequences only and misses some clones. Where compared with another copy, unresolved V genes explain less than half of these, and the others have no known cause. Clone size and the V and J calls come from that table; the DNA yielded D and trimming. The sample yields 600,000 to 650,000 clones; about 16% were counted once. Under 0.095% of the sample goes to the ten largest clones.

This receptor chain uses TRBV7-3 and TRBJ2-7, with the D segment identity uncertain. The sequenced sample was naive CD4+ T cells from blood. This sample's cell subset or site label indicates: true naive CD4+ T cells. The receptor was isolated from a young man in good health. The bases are TGTGCCAGCAGCATATCCCCCTATAACTACGAGCAGTACTTC. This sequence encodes CASSISPYNYEQYF. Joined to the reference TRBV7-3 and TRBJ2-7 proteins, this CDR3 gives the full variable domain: GAGVSQTPSNKVTEKGKYVELRCDPISGHTALYWYRQSLGQGPEFLIYFQGTGAADDSGLPNDRFFAVRPEGSVSTLKIQRTERGDSAVYLCASSISPYNYEQYFGPGTRLTVT.